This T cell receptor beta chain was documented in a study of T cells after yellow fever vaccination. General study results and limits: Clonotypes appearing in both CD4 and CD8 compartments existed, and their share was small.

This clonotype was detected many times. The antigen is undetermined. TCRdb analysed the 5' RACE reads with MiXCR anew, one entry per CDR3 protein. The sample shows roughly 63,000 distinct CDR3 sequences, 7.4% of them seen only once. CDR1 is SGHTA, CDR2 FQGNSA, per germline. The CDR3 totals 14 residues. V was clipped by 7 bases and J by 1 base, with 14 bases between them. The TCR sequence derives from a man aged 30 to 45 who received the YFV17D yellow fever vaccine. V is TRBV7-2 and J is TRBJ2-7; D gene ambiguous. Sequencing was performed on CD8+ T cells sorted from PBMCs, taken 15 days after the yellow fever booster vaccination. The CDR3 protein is CASTQRAGSYEQYF. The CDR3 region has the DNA TGTGCCAGCACCCAACGGGCAGGATCCTACGAGCAGTACTTC.